This T cell receptor beta chain stems from a study of vaccination effects on CD4 cells after COVID-19. On this clone itself: Its matching antigen is unknown.

The table came from immunoSEQ multiplex PCR; TCRdb's copy has only in-frame clones and leaves some out. The table includes 22,000 or so clones, around 75% detected once. Viral peptide pools were used in the ViraFEST assay to expand antigen-specific CD4+ T cells, and sequencing came afterward. It was after roughly ten days of culture that CD4+ T cells were isolated. PCR confirmed that the person was infected with SARS-CoV-2 between March and December 2020. The input for sequencing was CD4+ T cells from PBMCs cultured with a peptide pool, taken before COVID-19 vaccination. The receptor was isolated from a human donor who had a prior SARS-CoV-2 infection.

For the CDR3, the DNA is TGTGCCAGCAAAACAGGGACTAATGAAAAACTGTTTTTT. Protein product: CASKTGTNEKLFF. The chain has TRBV2 and TRBJ1-4, with TRBD1 as a possible D gene (6 bases). Germline CDR1 reads SNHLY; CDR2 reads FYNNEI. The CDR3 extends over 13 amino acids. V was cut by 7 bases and J by 2 bases, with 8 bases left in between.